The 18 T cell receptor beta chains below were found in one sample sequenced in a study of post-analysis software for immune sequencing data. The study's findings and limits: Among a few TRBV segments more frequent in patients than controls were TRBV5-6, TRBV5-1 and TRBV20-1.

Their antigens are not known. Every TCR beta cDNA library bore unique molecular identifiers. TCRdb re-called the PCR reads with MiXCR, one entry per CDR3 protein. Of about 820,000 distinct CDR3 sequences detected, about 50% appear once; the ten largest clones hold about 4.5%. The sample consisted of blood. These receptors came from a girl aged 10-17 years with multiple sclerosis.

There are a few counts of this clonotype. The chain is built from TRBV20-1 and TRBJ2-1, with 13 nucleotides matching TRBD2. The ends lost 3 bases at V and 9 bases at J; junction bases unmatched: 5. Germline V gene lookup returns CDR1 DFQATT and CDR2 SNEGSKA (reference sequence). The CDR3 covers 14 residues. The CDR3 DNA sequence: TGCAGTGCTAGGGGACTAGCGGGATGGACTGAGCAGTTCTTC. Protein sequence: CSARGLAGWTEQFF.

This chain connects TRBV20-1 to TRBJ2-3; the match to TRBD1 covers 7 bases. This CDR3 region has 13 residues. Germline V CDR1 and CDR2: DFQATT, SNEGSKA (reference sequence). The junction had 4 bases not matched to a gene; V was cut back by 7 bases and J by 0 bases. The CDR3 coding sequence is TGCAGTGGGCCGGGACAGAGCACAGATACGCAGTATTTT. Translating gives CSGPGQSTDTQYF.

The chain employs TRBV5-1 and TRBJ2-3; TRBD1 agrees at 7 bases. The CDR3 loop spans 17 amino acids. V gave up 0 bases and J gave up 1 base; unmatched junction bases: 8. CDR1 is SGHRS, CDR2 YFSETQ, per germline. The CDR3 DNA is TGCGCCAGCAGCTTGGAGGGACAGCCTTGGGGCACAGATACGCAGTATTTT. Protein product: CASSLEGQPWGTDTQYF.

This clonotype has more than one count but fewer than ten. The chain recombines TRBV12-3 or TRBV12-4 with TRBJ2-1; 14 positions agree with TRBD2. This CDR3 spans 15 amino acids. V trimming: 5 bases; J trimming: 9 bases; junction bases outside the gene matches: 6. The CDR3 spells CASSLRLAGGTEQFF. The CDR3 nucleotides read TGTGCCAGCAGTCTCAGACTAGCGGGGGGGACTGAGCAGTTCTTC.

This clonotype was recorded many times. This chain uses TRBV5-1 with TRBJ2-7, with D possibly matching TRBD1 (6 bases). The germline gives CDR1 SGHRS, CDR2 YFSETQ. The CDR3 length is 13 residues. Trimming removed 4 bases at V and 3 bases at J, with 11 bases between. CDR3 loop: CASSLQGGYEQYF. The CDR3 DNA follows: TGCGCCAGCAGCCTACAAGGGGGCTACGAGCAGTACTTC.

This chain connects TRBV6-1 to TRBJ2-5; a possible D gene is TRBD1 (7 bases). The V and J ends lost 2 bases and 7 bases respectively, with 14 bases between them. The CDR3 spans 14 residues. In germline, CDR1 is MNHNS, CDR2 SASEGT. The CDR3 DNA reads TGTGCCAGCAGTGAACATCGACAGGGAGGGACCCAGTACTTC. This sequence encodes CASSEHRQGGTQYF.

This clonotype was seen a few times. The CDR3 spells CSAQMNTEAFF. In DNA, the CDR3 is TGCAGCGCCCAAATGAACACTGAAGCTTTCTTT. J is TRBJ1-1 and V is TRBV29-1; D gene unclear. Germline CDR1 is SQVTM and CDR2 is ANQGSEA. The CDR3 covers 11 residues. Trimming took off 7 bases at V and 0 bases at J, with 6 bases between the two ends.

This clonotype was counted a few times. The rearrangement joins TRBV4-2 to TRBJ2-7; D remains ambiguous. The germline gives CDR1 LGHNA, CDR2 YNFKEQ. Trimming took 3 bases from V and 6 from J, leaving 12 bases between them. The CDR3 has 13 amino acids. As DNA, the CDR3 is TGTGCCAGCAGCCAGCTGATCCGGAGCGAGCAGTACTTC. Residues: CASSQLIRSEQYF.

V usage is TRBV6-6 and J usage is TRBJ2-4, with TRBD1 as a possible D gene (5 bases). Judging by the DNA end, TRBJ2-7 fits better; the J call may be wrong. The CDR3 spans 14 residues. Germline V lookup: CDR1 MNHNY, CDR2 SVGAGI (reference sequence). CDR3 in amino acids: CASSSRTPSYEQYF. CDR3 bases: TGTGCCAGCAGTTCACGGACACCTAGCTACGAGCAGTACTTC.

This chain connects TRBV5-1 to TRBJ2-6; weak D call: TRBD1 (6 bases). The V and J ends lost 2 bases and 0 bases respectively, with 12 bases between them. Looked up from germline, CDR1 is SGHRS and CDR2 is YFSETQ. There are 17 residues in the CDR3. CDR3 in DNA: TGCGCCAGCAGCTTTATGGGGGCATCCTCTGGGGCCAACGTCCTGACTTTC. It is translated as CASSFMGASSGANVLTF.

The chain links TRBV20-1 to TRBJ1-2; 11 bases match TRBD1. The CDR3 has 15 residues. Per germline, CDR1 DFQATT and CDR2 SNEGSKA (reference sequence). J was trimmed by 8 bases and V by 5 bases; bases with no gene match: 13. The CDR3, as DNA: TGCAGTGCTCGAACTCGGGGACAGGGGGAATCGGGCTACACCTTC. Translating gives CSARTRGQGESGYTF.

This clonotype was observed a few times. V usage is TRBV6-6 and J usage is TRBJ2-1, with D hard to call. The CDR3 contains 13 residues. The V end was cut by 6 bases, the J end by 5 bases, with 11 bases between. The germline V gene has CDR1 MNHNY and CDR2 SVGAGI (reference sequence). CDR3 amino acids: CASSERPDNEQFF. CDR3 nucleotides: TGTGCCAGCAGCGAACGGCCAGACAATGAGCAGTTCTTC.

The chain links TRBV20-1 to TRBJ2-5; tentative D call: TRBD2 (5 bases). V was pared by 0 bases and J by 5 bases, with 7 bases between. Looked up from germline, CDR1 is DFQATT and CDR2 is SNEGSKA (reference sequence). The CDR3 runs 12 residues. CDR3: CSARDPGETQYF. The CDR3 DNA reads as TGCAGTGCTAGAGATCCGGGGGAGACCCAGTACTTC.

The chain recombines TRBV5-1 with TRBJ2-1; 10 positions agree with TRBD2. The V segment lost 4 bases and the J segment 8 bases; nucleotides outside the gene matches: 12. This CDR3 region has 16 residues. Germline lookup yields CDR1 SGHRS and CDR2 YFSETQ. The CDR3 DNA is TGCGCCAGCAGCCCGCTGACACTAGCGGGAATCGATGAGCAGTTCTTC. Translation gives CASSPLTLAGIDEQFF.

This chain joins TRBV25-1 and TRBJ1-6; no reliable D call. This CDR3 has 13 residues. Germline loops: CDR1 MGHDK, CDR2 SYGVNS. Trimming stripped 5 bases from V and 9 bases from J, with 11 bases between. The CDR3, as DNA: TGTGCCAGCAGTTCACCTTCAGGTTCACCCCTCCACTTT. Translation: CASSSPSGSPLHF. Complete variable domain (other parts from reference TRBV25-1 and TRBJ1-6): EADIYQTPRYLVIGTGKKITLECSQTMGHDKMYWYQQDPGMELHLIHYSYGVNSTEKGDLSSESTVSRIRTEHFPLTLESARPSHTSQYLCASSSPSGSPLHFGNGTRLTVT.

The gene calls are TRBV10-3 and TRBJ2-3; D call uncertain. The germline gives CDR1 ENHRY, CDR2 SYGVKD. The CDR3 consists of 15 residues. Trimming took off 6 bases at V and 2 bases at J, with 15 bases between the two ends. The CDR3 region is CAIRDATENTDTQYF. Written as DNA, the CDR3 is TGTGCCATCAGGGATGCGACGGAAAACACAGATACGCAGTATTTT.

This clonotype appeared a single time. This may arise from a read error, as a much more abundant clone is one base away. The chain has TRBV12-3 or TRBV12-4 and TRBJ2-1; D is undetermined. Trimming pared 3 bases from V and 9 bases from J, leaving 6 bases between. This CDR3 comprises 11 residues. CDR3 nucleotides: TGTGCCAGCAGTTTTAACAGTGAGCAGTTCTTC. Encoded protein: CASSFNSEQFF.

In DNA, the CDR3 is TGTGCCAGCATCACGCGACTAAACTTCACAGATACGCAGTATTTT. Protein sequence: CASITRLNFTDTQYF. The rearrangement links TRBV27 to TRBJ2-3; possible D gene TRBD2, 5 bases. The CDR3 length is 15 residues. The germline V gene encodes CDR1 MNHEY and CDR2 SMNVEV (reference sequence). V lost 7 bases, J lost 2 bases, and 16 bases lay in between.